This TCR beta chain comes out of a study of tumor-infiltrating lymphocytes in primary liver carcinoma. Study results and limitations: Tumor top-250-clone fractions significantly exceeded those of blood (p = 0.039). The study found tumor-adjacent and tumor-blood pairs overlapped less than tumor region pairs.

RNA and DNA were co-extracted from around 20-30 mg of unsorted bulk tissue. None of the patients had received treatment, and all had chronic HBV infection. The investigators made TCR beta cDNA from about 500 ng total RNA, using a constant-region primer. Three nested multiplex PCR rounds of slightly modified ARM-PCR generated TCR beta libraries. The two initial PCR rounds, nine to eleven cycles each, used TRBV1-TRBV30 forward and C-beta reverse primers. Via MiXCR, TCRdb re-called the multiplex PCR reads, giving one row per CDR3 protein. This sample has approximately 120,000 distinct CDR3 sequences, with roughly three fifths found just once. Concerning this clonotype itself: Its antigen is unidentified. At one of its ends the junction is not consistent with the germline gene, which may arise from a read error.

The length of the CDR3 is 17 residues. Germline assignment: CDR1 MDHEN and CDR2 SYDVKM. Sequencing input: liver tumor tissue from sampling region 3. Stated subset: tumor region T3, left-lateral pole. The receptor's source is a woman in her sixties with primary liver carcinoma and hepatitis B virus infection. This chain links TRBV28 with TRBJ2-2; TRBD1 aligns across 9 bases. CDR3 coding DNA: TGTGTCAGCACCGGTTGGGACAGGGCTGCGAACACCGGGGAGCTGTTTTTT. This translates into CVSTGWDRAANTGELFF. Using reference TRBV28 and TRBJ2-2 for the parts outside the CDR3, the full variable domain is DVKVTQSSRYLVKRTGEKVFLECVQDMDHENMFWYRQDPGLGLRLIYFSYDVKMKEKGDIPEGYSVSREKKERFSLILESASTNQTSMYLCVSTGWDRAANTGELFFGEGSRLTVL.